The T cell receptor beta chain described here comes from a study of Graves' ophthalmopathy and Graves' hyperthyroidism. Each donor who had ophthalmopathy showed moderate-to-severe activity, a CAS of ≥3, a NOSPECS of ≥4, and a duration under 3 months. The authors diagnosed from clinical symptoms, serum thyroxine, TRAb, thyroid ultrasound and orbital computed tomography. From RNA, the CDR3 regions of TCR beta chains were amplified and sequenced. The workflow started with a first-round RT-PCR run with HTBI primers and then moved on to a second-round multiplex PCR. TCRdb fed the multiplex PCR reads into MiXCR, producing one record per CDR3 protein. The sample has about 740,000 distinct CDR3 sequences, 40% seen once; the top ten hold 44%. Overall study results and limits: Cross-validated, the 13-signature model showed 87.88%/81.08% sensitivity/specificity, and 80%/75% in the test set. Most thyroid-expanded clonotypes exceeding 0.001 frequency were also found in blood.

CDR3 length: 15 amino acids. The germline CDR1 and CDR2 sequences are SQVTM and ANQGSEA. Details on this clonotype: Its specificity is unknown. An end of the junction does not agree with germline; a read error may underlie this.

The TCR comes from an adult man with Graves' ophthalmopathy. The rearrangement joins TRBV29-1 to TRBJ2-5; the match to TRBD2 covers 9 bases. Sequencing was done on a sample of peripheral blood. DNA of the CDR3: TGCAGCGTCCTCGAGACTAGCGGACCACAAGAGGCCCAGTACTTC. This codes for CSVLETSGPQEAQYF.